The 21 T cell receptor beta chains below all came from one sample that was sequenced in a study of Graves' ophthalmopathy and Graves' hyperthyroidism. Amplified material comprised TCR beta CDR3 regions derived from RNA transcripts. The library came from an HTBI-primed first-round RT-PCR and a second-round multiplex PCR. TCRdb used MiXCR to reprocess the multiplex PCR reads, holding one entry per CDR3 protein. This sample has roughly 400,000 distinct CDR3 sequences, with approximately 18% found just once. The sequenced material came from peripheral blood. The receptor set was obtained from an adult woman with stable Graves' hyperthyroidism.

This rearrangement joins TRBV6-1 to TRBJ2-7; D not resolved. Germline V gene sequence: CDR1 MNHNS, CDR2 SASEGT. CDR3 length: 14 amino acids. The V end was cut by 7 bases, the J end by 0 bases, with 13 bases between. CDR3 residues: CASKQILSSYEQYF. The CDR3 bases are TGTGCCAGCAAACAGATCTTAAGCTCCTACGAGCAGTACTTC.

This clonotype appeared many times. This rearrangement joins TRBV6-1 to TRBJ1-6; a possible D gene is TRBD1 (6 bases). The V gene's germline CDR1 is MNHNS and CDR2 SASEGT. Trimming shortened V by 3 bases and J by 8 bases, and 11 bases separated the two germline ends. The CDR3 has 14 residues. The CDR3: CASSERDIDSPLHF. As DNA, the CDR3 is TGTGCCAGCAGTGAGCGGGACATCGATTCACCCCTCCACTTT.

This clonotype was observed many times. This chain joins TRBV28 and TRBJ2-7; tentatively, D is TRBD2 (6 bases). V lost 0 bases and J 3 bases, leaving 21 bases between the germline ends. The germline V gene encodes CDR1 MDHEN and CDR2 SYDVKM. This CDR3 is 18 amino acids long. The CDR3 coding sequence is TGTGCCAGCAGTTTATGGGCAACGGGAGTGCGAGGGAACTACGAGCAGTACTTC. This gives the protein CASSLWATGVRGNYEQYF.

There are many counts of this clonotype. V gene TRBV29-1 combines with J gene TRBJ1-1, with TRBD1 as a possible D gene (5 bases). Trimming removed 3 bases at V and 4 bases at J, with 6 bases between. Germline V gene sequence: CDR1 SQVTM, CDR2 ANQGSEA. The CDR3 spans 11 residues. The CDR3 here is CSVDGGTEAFF. Written as DNA, the CDR3 is TGCAGCGTTGATGGGGGCACTGAAGCTTTCTTT.

The J gene is TRBJ2-5, the V gene TRBV12-3 or TRBV12-4; the match to TRBD2 covers 13 bases. The CDR3 spans 15 residues. After removal of 7 bases from V and 4 bases from J, the junction contained 6 bases not matched to a gene. CDR3 in amino acids: CASTIGLAGVETQYF. The CDR3 DNA is TGTGCCAGCACTATAGGACTAGCGGGAGTAGAGACCCAGTACTTC.

This clonotype was detected many times. This chain uses TRBV6-5 with TRBJ1-1; no clear D. CDR3 length: 11 residues. Between the trimmed V and J ends, which lost 6 bases and 8 bases, there was a span of 10 bases. From germline, CDR1 is MNHEY and CDR2 SVGAGI. CDR3 protein: CASRTTSEAFF. The CDR3 DNA is TGTGCCAGCAGGACCACATCGGAAGCTTTCTTT.

This clonotype occurred many times. J is TRBJ2-7 and V is TRBV7-8; 11 bases are a match to TRBD2. With 4 bases clipped from V and 2 bases from J, the junction kept 4 bases outside the gene matches. This CDR3 is 15 amino acids long. Germline V gene data show CDR1 as SGHVS and CDR2 as FQNEAQ. The CDR3 DNA sequence: TGTGCCAGCAGCTCCGGGACTAGCGGAACCTACGAGCAGTACTTC. This encodes CASSSGTSGTYEQYF. Complete variable domain (other parts from reference TRBV7-8 and TRBJ2-7): GAGVSQSPRYKVAKRGQDVALRCDPISGHVSLFWYQQALGQGPEFLTYFQNEAQLDKSGLPSDRFFAERPEGSVSTLKIQRTQQEDSAVYLCASSSGTSGTYEQYFGPGTRLTVT.

This clonotype was recorded many times. The rearrangement uses TRBV6-1 and TRBJ2-7, with D possibly matching TRBD2 (6 bases). CDR3 length: 14 residues. V shed 6 bases and J shed 3 bases, with 15 bases lying between them. Looked up from germline, CDR1 is MNHNS and CDR2 is SASEGT. The chain's CDR3 is CASSLGDSYYEQYF. CDR3 coding DNA: TGTGCCAGCAGCCTTGGGGACTCGTACTACGAGCAGTACTTC.

The rearrangement joins TRBV14 to TRBJ2-7; D possibly matches TRBD1 or TRBD2 (5 bases each). Deletions cut 2 bases from V and 7 bases from J, with 18 bases between. The CDR3 has 15 residues. Germline V gene lookup returns CDR1 SGHDN and CDR2 FVKESK. CDR3 DNA: TGTGCCAGCAGCCAACTGGCAGGGAGCCCGGGAGAGCAGTACTTC. This gives the protein CASSQLAGSPGEQYF. The full variable domain, with the rest looked up from reference TRBV14 and TRBJ2-7, is EAGVTQFPSHSVIEKGQTVTLRCDPISGHDNLYWYRRVMGKEIKFLLHFVKESKQDESGMPNNRFLAERTGGTYSTLKVQPAELEDSGVYFCASSQLAGSPGEQYFGPGTRLTVT.

This clonotype was picked up one time. This chain connects TRBV5-1 to TRBJ1-5, with no clear D. V gave up 4 bases and J gave up 2 bases, with 19 bases separating them. The germline CDR1 and CDR2 sequences are SGHRS and YFSETQ. This CDR3 spans 17 amino acids. Here the CDR3 reads CASSPLGRGWGNQPQHF. CDR3 in DNA: TGCGCCAGCAGCCCCCTAGGCCGGGGATGGGGCAATCAGCCCCAGCATTTT.

In its sample, this clonotype was seen many times. The chain has TRBV12-3 or TRBV12-4 and TRBJ2-7; weak D call: TRBD2 (6 bases). The ends were cut back, 7 bases at V and 7 bases at J, with 17 bases in the middle. The CDR3 sequence is 13 residues long. The CDR3 loop is CASNSRGRDEQYF. In DNA form, the CDR3 reads TGTGCCAGCAATAGTCGGGGGAGAGATGAGCAGTACTTC.

Only one count was recorded for this clonotype. The rearrangement links TRBV20-1 to TRBJ2-7, with D perhaps assigned TRBD1 or TRBD2 (7 bases each). The CDR3 is 11 amino acids. V gave up 7 bases and J gave up 6 bases, with 13 bases separating them. CDR1 DFQATT and CDR2 SNEGSKA come from the germline V gene (reference sequence). The CDR3 DNA is TGCAGTGGCATCAGGGGGGGCGAGCAGTACTTC. This encodes CSGIRGGEQYF.

This clonotype showed up many times. CDR3 sequence (DNA): TGTGCCAGCAGTTACTCGGTCAGCCAGACCCAGTACTTC. This codes for CASSYSVSQTQYF. The V and J genes are TRBV6-5 and TRBJ2-5, with D unclear. V dropped 0 bases and J dropped 6 bases, with 8 bases sitting between them. The CDR3 is 13 residues long. Germline CDR1 is MNHEY and CDR2 is SVGAGI.

The chain links TRBV27 to TRBJ1-1; tentatively, D is TRBD1 (6 bases). The V gene lost 7 bases and the J gene lost 5 bases, with 17 bases spanning the gap. In germline, CDR1 is MNHEY, CDR2 SMNVEV (reference sequence). The CDR3 spans 14 residues. CDR3 coding DNA: TGTGCCAGCACTAACCGGGGGGGCGGGACTGAAGCTTTCTTT. Protein product: CASTNRGGGTEAFF.

This clonotype was seen at least ten times. The V call is TRBV30, the J call TRBJ1-2; D unclear. The V gene's germline CDR1 is GTSNPN and CDR2 SVGIG (reference sequence). V gave up 7 bases and J gave up 6 bases, with 18 bases separating them. The CDR3 has 13 amino acids. The CDR3 reads CASIDGRKDGYTF. As DNA, the CDR3 is TGTGCCTCCATAGACGGGAGAAAGGATGGCTACACCTTC.

This clonotype was counted a few times. The chain employs TRBV9 and TRBJ2-2; no clear D gene. CDR1 is SGDLS and CDR2 is YYNGEE in the germline V gene. The V and J ends lost 0 bases and 1 base respectively, with 7 bases between them. The length of the CDR3 is 15 residues. In DNA form, the CDR3 reads TGTGCCAGCAGCGTAGTAGACATGAACACCGGGGAGCTGTTTTTT. Its translation is CASSVVDMNTGELFF.

This clonotype was detected many times. The chain employs TRBV7-9 and TRBJ1-1; the D is unclear. V lost 5 bases to trimming and J lost 0 bases, with 7 bases between them. The length of the CDR3 is 13 residues. The V gene's germline CDR1 is SEHNR and CDR2 FQNEAQ (reference sequence). The CDR3 is CASSGFMNTEAFF. CDR3 nucleotide sequence: TGTGCCAGCAGCGGGTTCATGAACACTGAAGCTTTCTTT.

This clonotype was found many times. The chain carries TRBV28 and TRBJ2-2; the match to TRBD2 covers 7 bases. The ends lost 7 bases at V and 4 bases at J; junction bases unmatched: 12. Germline CDR1 and CDR2: MDHEN and SYDVKM. This CDR3 region has 16 residues. The CDR3 DNA reads TGTGCCAGCATTGTTGGGGGAGGGGCCCCCACCGGGGAGCTGTTTTTT. Its protein product is CASIVGGGAPTGELFF.

This clonotype was observed a few times. The CDR3 protein is CASSWTSDGELFF. The CDR3 DNA follows: TGTGCCAGCTCTTGGACTAGCGACGGGGAGCTGTTTTTT. V gene TRBV18 combines with J gene TRBJ2-2, with 9 bases identical to TRBD2. CDR3 size: 13 residues. CDR1 and CDR2 from the germline V gene are KGHSH and LQKENI. V lost 6 bases to trimming and J lost 7 bases; unmatched junction nucleotides: 3.

Many counts were recorded for this clonotype. The chain is built from TRBV11-2 and TRBJ1-1; 7 bases fit TRBD1. Germline CDR1 is SGHAT and CDR2 is FQNNGV. Germline trimming cut 7 bases from V and 1 base from J; bases unmatched to any gene: 12. The CDR3 sequence is 16 residues long. The CDR3 sequence is CASTEAQGGSNTEAFF. The DNA of the CDR3 is TGTGCCAGCACCGAGGCTCAGGGGGGGTCGAACACTGAAGCTTTCTTT.

This clonotype was recorded many times. The rearrangement uses TRBV20-1 and TRBJ1-5; D might be TRBD1 (5 bases). The CDR3 covers 15 residues. Per germline, CDR1 DFQATT and CDR2 SNEGSKA (reference sequence). The V gene lost 3 bases and the J gene lost 0 bases, with 12 bases spanning the gap. The DNA for the CDR3 is TGCAGTGCTAGCCGGGCGGACAATAGCAATCAGCCCCAGCATTTT. It encodes CSASRADNSNQPQHF.